The 16 T cell receptor beta chains below all came from one sample that was sequenced in a study of blood T cell repertoires in COVID-19. The table came from immunoSEQ multiplex PCR; TCRdb's copy has only in-frame clones and leaves some out. The sample comprises a few hundred thousand clones, 88% of which are singletons, and just under 0.8% rests with the top ten. Sequenced material: peripheral blood. The receptors stem from a woman in her 30s with acute or convalescent COVID-19.

V usage is TRBV29-1 and J usage is TRBJ2-1; tentatively, D is TRBD2 (6 bases). From germline, CDR1 is SQVTM and CDR2 ANQGSEA. Trimming took 4 bases from V and 9 from J, leaving 13 bases between them. The length of the CDR3 is 12 residues. CDR3 residues: CSVAGDLVEQFF. The CDR3 nucleotides are TGCAGCGTTGCGGGAGACCTCGTTGAGCAGTTCTTC.

The chain employs TRBV19 and TRBJ1-1; no definite D call. The germline V gene has CDR1 LNHDA and CDR2 SQIVND (reference sequence). The germline V and J ends were trimmed by 3 bases and 5 bases, with 13 bases remaining between them. The CDR3 length is 14 residues. The CDR3 DNA sequence: TGTGCCAGTAGTATTTCCCGGGGATGGACTGAAGCTTTCTTT. Translating it yields CASSISRGWTEAFF.

The CDR3 bases are TGTGCCAGCAGTTACTTGGGGGGAGGGGGTGAGCAGTTCTTC. Its translation is CASSYLGGGGEQFF. The chain is built from TRBV6-5 and TRBJ2-1; TRBD2 is a possible D gene (7 bases). The CDR3 extends over 14 amino acids. Trimming cost V 1 base and J 9 bases, with 13 bases left between them. Germline lookup yields CDR1 MNHEY and CDR2 SVGAGI.

The V gene is TRBV19, the J gene TRBJ2-5; 8 bases map to TRBD2. Losses at the gene ends were 1 base for V and 5 bases for J; bases not matched to a gene: 6. In germline, CDR1 is LNHDA, CDR2 SQIVND (reference sequence). The CDR3 is 15 amino acids. The CDR3 DNA sequence: TGTGCCAGTAGTATAGCGGGAGGGCCGGGGGAGACCCAGTACTTC. This sequence encodes CASSIAGGPGETQYF.

The chain carries TRBV9 and TRBJ1-2; D not certain. Trimming removed 0 bases at V and 1 base at J, with 10 bases between. Germline assignment: CDR1 SGDLS and CDR2 YYNGEE. CDR3 size: 15 residues. This CDR3 reads CASSVENSLNYGYTF. The CDR3 coding sequence is TGTGCCAGCAGCGTAGAGAACAGCCTTAACTATGGCTACACCTTC.

This rearrangement joins TRBV7-8 to TRBJ1-2, with unresolved D. CDR1 is SGHVS, CDR2 FQNEAQ, per germline. The CDR3 extends over 13 amino acids. V was pared by 5 bases and J by 4 bases, with 11 bases between. The CDR3 bases are TGTGCCAGCAGCACAACAGAGGGCTATGGCTACACCTTC. Translation gives CASSTTEGYGYTF.

V gene TRBV29-1 combines with J gene TRBJ2-7, with 8 positions matching TRBD2. In germline, CDR1 is SQVTM, CDR2 ANQGSEA. The CDR3 is 13 residues long. V trimming: 3 bases; J trimming: 0 bases; junction bases outside the gene matches: 1. Written as DNA, the CDR3 is TGCAGCGTTGAGGCGGGAGGCTCCTACGAGCAGTACTTC. Protein product: CSVEAGGSYEQYF.

V usage is TRBV27 and J usage is TRBJ2-1, with a tentative D call TRBD1 (6 bases). The CDR3 totals 14 residues. With 6 bases removed from V and 8 bases from J, the gap between germline ends came to 17 bases. Germline assignment: CDR1 MNHEY and CDR2 SMNVEV (reference sequence). The CDR3 loop reads CASRKQGLGDEQFF. The CDR3 bases are TGTGCCAGCAGGAAACAGGGCCTCGGGGATGAGCAGTTCTTC.

This sequence joins TRBV6-2 or TRBV6-3 and TRBJ2-7; TRBD2 matches at 8 bases. Germline-derived CDR1 and CDR2 are MNHEY and SVGEGT. This CDR3 region has 14 residues. J gave up 3 bases and V 4 bases, and 5 bases lay outside the gene matches. CDR3 protein: CASSLLTSVYEQYF. The CDR3 coding sequence is TGTGCCAGCAGTTTATTGACTAGCGTCTACGAGCAGTACTTC.

The rearrangement links TRBV6-6 to TRBJ2-7, with D possibly matching TRBD2 (6 bases). The CDR3 is 15 amino acids. Germline V gene lookup returns CDR1 MNHNY and CDR2 SVGAGI (reference sequence). The V end was cut by 4 bases, the J end by 3 bases, with 16 bases between. The CDR3 region has the DNA TGTGCCAGCAGTTGGAGGGCAGGGTCGTTCTACGAGCAGTACTTC. This gives the protein CASSWRAGSFYEQYF.

The chain employs TRBV11-3 and TRBJ2-1; 8 bases align to TRBD1. Germline V gene data show CDR1 as SGHNT and CDR2 as YENEEA. J lost 3 bases, V lost 5 bases, and 9 bases had no gene match. The CDR3 totals 16 residues. The chain's CDR3 is CASSADRVNRYNEQFF. Written as DNA, the CDR3 is TGTGCCAGCAGCGCGGACAGGGTAAACCGCTACAATGAGCAGTTCTTC.

This clone was counted a single time. This chain uses TRBV5-6 with TRBJ2-7; TRBD2 might be the D (6 bases). This CDR3 has 14 amino acids. The germline gives CDR1 SGHDT, CDR2 YYEEEE. Trimming removed 4 bases at V and 2 bases at J, with 13 bases between. The CDR3 bases are TGTGCCAGCAGCGTTGGGACTTTACCCTACGAGCAGTACTTC. It is translated as CASSVGTLPYEQYF. The full variable domain, in which reference TRBV5-6 and TRBJ2-7 provide the parts outside the CDR3, is DAGVTQSPTHLIKTRGQQVTLRCSPKSGHDTVSWYQQALGQGPQFIFQYYEEEERQRGNFPDRFSGHQFPNYSSELNVNALLLGDSALYLCASSVGTLPYEQYFGPGTRLTVT.

This clone was found a few times. The chain is built from TRBV7-2 and TRBJ2-5; TRBD1 matches 8 bases. CDR3 length: 14 residues. Germline CDR1 SGHTA, CDR2 FQGNSA. Trimming cost V 5 bases and J 7 bases; bases outside gene matches: 9. CDR3 nucleotide sequence: TGTGCCAGCAGCGTTAACCCCCAGGGGGCGACCCAGTACTTC. Protein product: CASSVNPQGATQYF.

The chain recombines TRBV3-1 (or the pseudogene TRBV3-2) with TRBJ2-3, with D possibly matching TRBD1 (8 bases). This CDR3 is 17 amino acids long. Germline assignment: CDR1 LGHDT and CDR2 YNNKEL (reference sequence). V dropped 2 bases and J dropped 2 bases, with 17 bases sitting between them. This CDR3 reads CASSQLDRGLSTDTQYF. Here the CDR3 DNA reads TGTGCCAGCAGCCAACTCGACAGGGGACTATCCACAGATACGCAGTATTTT.

The chain has TRBV19 and TRBJ2-5; 8 bases are a match to TRBD1. The CDR3 is 13 amino acids. Germline V lookup: CDR1 LNHDA, CDR2 SQIVND (reference sequence). V lost 5 bases and J lost 5; bases outside the gene matches: 4. CDR3 in DNA: TGTGCCAGTAGTGCCTGGGACAGGGAGACCCAGTACTTC. It codes for CASSAWDRETQYF.

This clone was observed a handful of times. The V call is TRBV7-8, the J call TRBJ2-2, with a weak D call TRBD2 (5 bases). V lost 10 bases and J 7 bases, leaving 10 bases between the germline ends. The V gene's germline CDR1 is SGHVS and CDR2 FQNEAQ. The CDR3 consists of 11 residues. The CDR3, as DNA: TGTGCCACCCTTGAGGGCGGGGAGCTGTTTTTT. Protein sequence: CATLEGGELFF.